The 2 T cell receptor beta chains in this list originate from one sample, sequenced in a study of cytomegalovirus exposure and HLA in healthy donors. Researchers ran the PCR with 60 Vbeta and 13 Jbeta primers. The method was immunoSEQ multiplex PCR; TCRdb's version includes in-frame clones alone and lacks a portion of them. Of 150,000 to 200,000 clones in the sample, under 80% were seen once. Sequenced sample: PBMCs. The receptors here all came from a woman in her 30s in good health and CMV-seronegative.

Only a few counts were recorded for this clone. This chain joins TRBV5-6 and TRBJ1-5; D possibly corresponds to TRBD1 (6 bases). CDR1 and CDR2 from the germline V gene are SGHDT and YYEEEE. The CDR3 has 15 amino acids. V lost 4 bases, J lost 5 bases, and 16 bases lay in between. DNA for the CDR3: TGTGCCAGCAGCCCCGGGACCAGGGGAGATCAGCCCCAGCATTTT. Protein sequence: CASSPGTRGDQPQHF. Full variable domain (remainder filled in from reference TRBV5-6 and TRBJ1-5): DAGVTQSPTHLIKTRGQQVTLRCSPKSGHDTVSWYQQALGQGPQFIFQYYEEEERQRGNFPDRFSGHQFPNYSSELNVNALLLGDSALYLCASSPGTRGDQPQHFGDGTRLSIL.

The J gene is TRBJ1-1, the V gene TRBV2; D perhaps matches TRBD1 (6 bases). V lost 2 bases, J lost 1 base, and 8 bases lay in between. This CDR3 contains 14 residues. CDR1 and CDR2 (germline): SNHLY, FYNNEI. CDR3 residues: CASSERGWNTEAFF. CDR3 DNA: TGTGCCAGCAGTGAAAGGGGGTGGAACACTGAAGCTTTCTTT.